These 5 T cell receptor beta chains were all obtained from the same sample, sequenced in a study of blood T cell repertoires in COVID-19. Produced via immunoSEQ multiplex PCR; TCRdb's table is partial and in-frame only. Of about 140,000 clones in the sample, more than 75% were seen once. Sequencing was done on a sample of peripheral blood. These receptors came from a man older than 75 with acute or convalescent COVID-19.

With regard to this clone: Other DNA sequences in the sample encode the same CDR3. Here the CDR3 reads CASSLAGLAGDPYEQYF. CDR3 in DNA: TGTGCCAGCAGCTTAGCGGGTCTAGCGGGGGACCCCTACGAGCAGTACTTC. V and J are TRBV7-2 and TRBJ2-7; 10 bases align to TRBD2. CDR3 length: 17 residues. V lost 0 bases, J lost 2 bases, and 7 bases stayed unmatched. Germline assignment: CDR1 SGHTA and CDR2 FQGNSA.

CDR3 DNA sequence: TGTGCCACCGAGGGACAGCTTAATCAGCCCCAGCATTTT. It yields the protein CATEGQLNQPQHF. The gene calls are TRBV6-6 and TRBJ1-5, with 7 positions matching TRBD1. The CDR3 totals 13 residues. The V gene's germline CDR1 is MNHNY and CDR2 SVGAGI (reference sequence). The V gene end was trimmed by 10 bases and the J gene end by 4 bases; junction bases not matched to a gene: 7.

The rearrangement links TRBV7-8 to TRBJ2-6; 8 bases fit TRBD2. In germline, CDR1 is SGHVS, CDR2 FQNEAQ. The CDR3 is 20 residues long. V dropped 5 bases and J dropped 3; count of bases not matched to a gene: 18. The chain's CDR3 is CASSRKEASGSGGGANVLTF. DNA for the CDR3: TGTGCCAGCAGCCGTAAGGAGGCTAGCGGGTCGGGAGGTGGGGCCAACGTCCTGACTTTC. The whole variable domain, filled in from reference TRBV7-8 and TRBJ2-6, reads GAGVSQSPRYKVAKRGQDVALRCDPISGHVSLFWYQQALGQGPEFLTYFQNEAQLDKSGLPSDRFFAERPEGSVSTLKIQRTQQEDSAVYLCASSRKEASGSGGGANVLTFGAGSRLTVL.

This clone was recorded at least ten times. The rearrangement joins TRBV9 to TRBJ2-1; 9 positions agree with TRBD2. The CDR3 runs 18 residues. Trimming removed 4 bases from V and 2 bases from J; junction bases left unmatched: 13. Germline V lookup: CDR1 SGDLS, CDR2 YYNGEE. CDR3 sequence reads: CASSTPLAGTLPYNEQFF. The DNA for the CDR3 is TGTGCCAGCAGCACACCCCTAGCGGGGACCCTCCCCTACAATGAGCAGTTCTTC.

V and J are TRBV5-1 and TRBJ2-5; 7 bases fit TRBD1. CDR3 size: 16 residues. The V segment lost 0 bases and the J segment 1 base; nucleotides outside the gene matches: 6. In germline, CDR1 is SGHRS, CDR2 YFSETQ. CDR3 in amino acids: CASSLGNRGPQETQYF. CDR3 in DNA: TGCGCCAGCAGCTTGGGGAACAGGGGACCCCAAGAGACCCAGTACTTC.